The clone carrying this T cell receptor beta chain was recorded a few times. Its specificity is not known. This PCR relied on a set of 60 Vbeta primers and 13 Jbeta primers. Measured with immunoSEQ multiplex PCR; TCRdb has only the in-frame clones, and not every one. The sample has 90,000 to 120,000 clones, 10% seen once. This CDR3 has 15 amino acids. The trim removed 5 bases at V and 3 bases at J, leaving 3 bases unmatched. Germline-derived CDR1 and CDR2 are MNHNY and SVGAGI (reference sequence). These data come from a study of cytomegalovirus exposure and HLA in healthy donors. At the level of the study: About 85 million unique TCRs from HLA-typed donors were held in an early release of data. General study results and limits: Most TCR beta V segments were productive about 87% or about 30% of the time in an earlier analysis. Whilst most TCR sequences proved rare, a subset of public TCRs occurred across many donors.

The specimen sequenced was PBMCs. The rearrangement links TRBV6-6 to TRBJ2-1, with 11 nucleotides matching TRBD1. The clonotype originates from a man aged 35-49 years in good health and CMV-seropositive. CDR3 sequence reads: CASSPGTGGYNEQFF. CDR3 sequence (DNA): TGTGCCAGCAGTCCCGGGACAGGGGGCTACAATGAGCAGTTCTTC.